Following are 23 T cell receptor beta chains from one sample sequenced in a study of OX40 agonist ivuxolimab in advanced cancers. Sequencing used immunoSEQ multiplex PCR; TCRdb keeps in-frame clones, though not all of them. The sample lists 30,000 to 40,000 clones, roughly 76% occurring once. Sequenced here: CD4+ or CD8+ T cells sorted from blood, sampled in a trial of the OX40 agonist ivuxolimab. These receptors were obtained from an adult with an advanced solid tumor such as melanoma, head and neck, liver or kidney cancer.

The sample holds a few counts of this clone. The chain has TRBV2 and TRBJ1-2; tentative D call: TRBD1 (5 bases). Per germline, CDR1 SNHLY and CDR2 FYNNEI. V lost 6 bases and J 14 bases, leaving 22 bases between the germline ends. The CDR3 is 13 residues long. CDR3 nucleotides: TGTGCCAGCAGGAGGGGATTGTTTATGGCTGAGACCTTC. It codes for CASRRGLFMAETF. Combining the CDR3 with reference TRBV2 and TRBJ1-2 gives the whole variable domain EPEVTQTPSHQVTQMGQEVILRCVPISNHLYFYWYRQILGQKVEFLVSFYNNEISEKSEIFDDQFSVERPDGSNFTLKIRSTKLEDSAMYFCASRRGLFMAETFGSGTRLTVV.

This clone was picked up one time. The chain employs TRBV5-5 and TRBJ1-1; D is unclear. V was pared by 4 bases and J by 10 bases, with 17 bases between. Germline CDR1 SGHKS, CDR2 YYEKEE (reference sequence). The CDR3 spans 13 residues. CDR3 DNA sequence: TGTGCCAGCAGCGGAGGACCGGGAGGAGTAGCTTTCTTT. Protein product: CASSGGPGGVAFF. Variable domain in full (rest from reference TRBV5-5 and TRBJ1-1): DAGVTQSPTHLIKTRGQQVTLRCSPISGHKSVSWYQQVLGQGPQFIFQYYEKEERGRGNFPDRFSARQFPNYSSELNVNALLLGDSALYLCASSGGPGGVAFFGQGTRLTVV.

This rearrangement joins TRBV2 to TRBJ2-5, with 10 bases that match TRBD1. The CDR3 length is 14 residues. V was pared by 4 bases and J by 4 bases, with 3 bases of the junction left unmatched. CDR1 is SNHLY, CDR2 FYNNEI, per germline. The CDR3 bases are TGTGCCAGCAGTGGGACAGGGGGAGCAGAGACCCAGTACTTC. Protein product: CASSGTGGAETQYF.

The rearrangement uses TRBV6-5 and TRBJ2-1, with a weak D call TRBD2 (5 bases). CDR3 length: 15 residues. Per germline, CDR1 MNHEY and CDR2 SVGAGI. V was shortened by 6 bases and J by 0 bases, with 12 bases between the two germline ends. The CDR3 is CASSPSGFSYNEQFF. The CDR3, as DNA: TGTGCCAGCAGCCCGAGCGGTTTCTCCTACAATGAGCAGTTCTTC.

The chain employs TRBV19 and TRBJ1-5, with unresolved D. The V end lost 5 bases, the J end lost 7 bases, and 12 bases lay between the germline ends. The germline CDR1 and CDR2 sequences are LNHDA and SQIVND (reference sequence). The CDR3 is made up of 13 amino acids. CDR3 nucleotides: TGTGCCAGTAGTCCGGGCCTACTCCAGCCCCAGCATTTT. Amino acid sequence: CASSPGLLQPQHF.

The V gene is TRBV21-1, the J gene TRBJ2-2; no DNA check was done on the table's D call, TRBD1. TRBV21-1 is a known pseudogene. This CDR3 is 17 amino acids long. CDR3 in amino acids: CASNNRDNVANTGELFF. CDR3 bases: TGTGCCAGTAATAACCGGGACAACGTCGCGAACACCGGGGAGCTGTTTTTT.

CDR3 in DNA: TGTGCCAGCAGTCCCCCGGGGGGGCGGGTTCGTCTAGCCAAAAACATTCAGTACTTC. It yields the protein CASSPPGGRVRLAKNIQYF. V and J are TRBV28 and TRBJ2-4; 8 bases map to TRBD2. Losses at the gene ends were 5 bases for V and 0 bases for J; bases not matched to a gene: 15. The CDR3 extends over 19 amino acids. Looked up from germline, CDR1 is MDHEN and CDR2 is SYDVKM.

This clone was picked up a small number of times. This chain joins TRBV4-1 and TRBJ2-7; D is ambiguous. Looked up from germline, CDR1 is MGHRA and CDR2 is YSYEKL. The CDR3 has 13 amino acids. The V end lost 0 bases, the J end lost 7 bases, and 10 bases lay between the germline ends. This CDR3 is CASSQDRGWEQYF. In nucleotides, the CDR3 is TGCGCCAGCAGCCAAGACCGTGGATGGGAGCAGTACTTC.

This rearrangement joins TRBV27 to TRBJ1-5; D not certain. The germline V gene has CDR1 MNHEY and CDR2 SMNVEV (reference sequence). The CDR3 has 13 residues. Trimming stripped 0 bases from V and 5 bases from J, with 5 bases between. The DNA of the CDR3 is TGTGCCAGCAGTTTATCCGGACATCAGCCCCAGCATTTT. This sequence encodes CASSLSGHQPQHF.

The chain is built from TRBV29-1 and TRBJ2-2; no definite D call. CDR3 length equals 15 residues. Trimming removed 4 bases at V and 1 base at J, with 13 bases between. CDR1 and CDR2 from the germline V gene are SQVTM and ANQGSEA. The CDR3 protein is CSVVLGNKNTGELFF. The CDR3 DNA is TGCAGCGTTGTTCTAGGGAATAAGAACACCGGGGAGCTGTTTTTT.

In its sample, this clone was seen a few times. J is TRBJ1-2 and V is TRBV6-5; 8 bases fit TRBD1. The V gene end was trimmed by 2 bases and the J gene end by 8 bases; junction bases not matched to a gene: 4. Per the germline V gene, CDR1 is MNHEY and CDR2 is SVGAGI. There are 13 residues in the CDR3. For the CDR3, the DNA is TGTGCCAGCAGTTACAGGACAGGGTACGGCTACACCTTC. Its translation is CASSYRTGYGYTF.

J is TRBJ2-7 and V is TRBV5-1, with 10 bases fitting TRBD2. Germline V gene data show CDR1 as SGHRS and CDR2 as YFSETQ. The CDR3 is 15 amino acids. V shed 8 bases and J 0 bases; nucleotides not matched to a gene: 8. CDR3 bases: TGCGCCAGTAAACCTAGCGGGAGTCCCTCCTACGAGCAGTACTTC. Translation: CASKPSGSPSYEQYF.

Worth noting for this clone: One end of the junction is discordant with germline, which a read error may explain. The rearrangement joins TRBV7-7 to TRBJ2-2, with D uncertain. The CDR3 is made up of 12 amino acids. Germline V gives CDR1 SSHAT, CDR2 FNYEAQ (reference sequence). The CDR3 nucleotides read TGTGCTAGCAGCCCCCTGTCGGGGGAGCTGTTTTTT. As protein: CASSPLSGELFF.

The V gene is TRBV7-2, the J gene TRBJ2-7; perhaps TRBD1 as D (6 bases). The CDR3 loop spans 15 amino acids. Trimming removed 5 bases at V and 2 bases at J, with 16 bases between. Germline loops: CDR1 SGHTA, CDR2 FQGNSA. CDR3 nucleotide sequence: TGTGCCAGCAGCAGCCCCGGGGCAGGGGCCTACGAGCAGTACTTC. Translated: CASSSPGAGAYEQYF.

This chain links TRBV28 with TRBJ1-4, with a possible D match to TRBD1 (5 bases). This CDR3 comprises 14 residues. Germline values: CDR1 MDHEN, CDR2 SYDVKM. With 8 bases removed from V and 8 bases from J, the gap between germline ends came to 18 bases. CDR3 protein: CASSGTARGEKLFF. In DNA form, the CDR3 reads TGTGCCAGCTCTGGGACGGCCCGCGGAGAAAAACTGTTTTTT.

The V gene is TRBV2, the J gene TRBJ2-5; D gene unclear. Germline assignment: CDR1 SNHLY and CDR2 FYNNEI. The CDR3 loop spans 10 amino acids. V shed 5 bases and J shed 5 bases, with 3 bases lying between them. Here the CDR3 DNA reads TGTGCCAGCAGTATGGAGACCCAGTACTTC. The encoded protein is CASSMETQYF.

The chain is built from TRBV11-2 and TRBJ2-3, with D perhaps being TRBD1 or TRBD2 (5 bases each). V was trimmed by 3 bases and J by 4 bases, leaving 11 bases between them. The CDR3 runs to 14 residues. Germline values: CDR1 SGHAT, CDR2 FQNNGV. CDR3 DNA: TGTGCCAGCAGCTTTCGAAGAGGGGCAGATACGCAGTATTTT. It codes for CASSFRRGADTQYF.

The V call is TRBV11-1, the J call TRBJ1-2; 7 positions match TRBD1. The germline V gene encodes CDR1 SGHAT and CDR2 FQDESV (reference sequence). The CDR3 consists of 15 residues. J lost 8 bases, V lost 5 bases, and 14 bases had no gene match. Here the CDR3 DNA reads TGTGCCAGCAGCACATGGGACAGACTAGGTAGGGGCTACACCTTC. It yields the protein CASSTWDRLGRGYTF.

The chain carries TRBV27 and TRBJ1-2; perhaps TRBD1 as D (5 bases). This CDR3 contains 15 residues. V gave up 5 bases and J gave up 8 bases, with 21 bases separating them. Germline V gene lookup returns CDR1 MNHEY and CDR2 SMNVEV (reference sequence). Here the CDR3 DNA reads TGTGCCAGCAGTGAAGCCGGGACCCTAAGTGAGGGCTACACCTTC. It specifies CASSEAGTLSEGYTF.

The genes are TRBV28 and TRBJ2-3, with 7 bases aligning to TRBD2. J lost 0 bases, V lost 5 bases, and 11 bases had no gene match. Germline V gives CDR1 MDHEN, CDR2 SYDVKM. The CDR3 runs 17 residues. The CDR3 nucleotides read TGTGCCAGCAGTCCCTTGGGCCCGGGAGGCAGCACAGATACGCAGTATTTT. Protein sequence: CASSPLGPGGSTDTQYF.

The rearrangement links TRBV5-8 to TRBJ1-2, with D perhaps matching TRBD1 (5 bases). The CDR3 has 16 amino acids. Trimming pared 4 bases from V and 8 bases from J, leaving 24 bases between. Germline loops: CDR1 SGHTS, CDR2 YDEGEE. CDR3 DNA sequence: TGTGCCAGCAGCCCTAGCCATACCAGGGAGACGCGGGGCTACACCTTC. Protein product: CASSPSHTRETRGYTF. Drawing the rest from reference TRBV5-8 and TRBJ1-2, the complete variable domain is EAGVTQSPTHLIKTRGQQATLRCSPISGHTSVYWYQQALGLGLQFLLWYDEGEERNRGNFPPRFSGRQFPNYSSELNVNALELEDSALYLCASSPSHTRETRGYTFGSGTRLTVV.

J is TRBJ1-4 and V is TRBV19; D uncertain. The germline V gene has CDR1 LNHDA and CDR2 SQIVND (reference sequence). V lost 1 base to trimming and J lost 0 bases, with 3 bases between them. The length of the CDR3 is 14 residues. The CDR3 here is CASSIAATNEKLFF. CDR3 in DNA: TGTGCCAGTAGTATAGCTGCAACTAATGAAAAACTGTTTTTT.

The V call is TRBV5-1, the J call TRBJ2-1, with TRBD2 matching 14 bases. Germline CDR1 is SGHRS and CDR2 is YFSETQ. The CDR3 is made up of 14 amino acids. The V gene end was trimmed by 5 bases and the J gene end by 8 bases; junction bases not matched to a gene: 3. In nucleotides, the CDR3 is TGCGCCAGCAGAGGGACTAGCGGGAGCGATGAGCAGTTCTTC. Amino acids: CASRGTSGSDEQFF.